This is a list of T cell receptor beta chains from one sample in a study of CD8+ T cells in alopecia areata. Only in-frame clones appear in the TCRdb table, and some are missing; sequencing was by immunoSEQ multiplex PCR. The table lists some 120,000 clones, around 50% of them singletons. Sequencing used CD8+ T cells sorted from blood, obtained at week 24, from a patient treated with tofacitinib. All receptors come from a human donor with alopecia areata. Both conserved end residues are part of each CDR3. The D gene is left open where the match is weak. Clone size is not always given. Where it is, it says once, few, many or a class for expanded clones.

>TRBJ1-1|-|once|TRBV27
TGTGCCAGCAGCCTTGCAGGGTTCCCTGAAGCTTTCTTT
CASSLAGFPEAFF
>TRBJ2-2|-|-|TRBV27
TGTGCCAGCAGTTCACAGGGACCCGGGGAGCTGTTTTTT
CASSSQGPGELFF
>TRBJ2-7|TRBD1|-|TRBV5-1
TGCGCCAGCAGCTTTCGACAGGGGACCTACGAGCAGTACTTC
CASSFRQGTYEQYF
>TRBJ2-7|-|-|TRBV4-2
TGTGCCAGCAGCCACCACTTGGACAGCTCCTACGAGCAGTACTTC
CASSHHLDSSYEQYF
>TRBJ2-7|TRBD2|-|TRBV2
TGTGCCAGCAGTCGGAGACTAGCGGGGGGGCCCGGCTACGAGCAGTACTTC
CASSRRLAGGPGYEQYF
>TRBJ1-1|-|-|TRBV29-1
TGCAGCGTTGAAGATACACAGTGGCGCACTGAAGCTTTCTTT
CSVEDTQWRTEAFF
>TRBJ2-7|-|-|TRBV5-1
TGCGCCAGCAGCTGGGACGGAGAATACGAGCAGTACTTC
CASSWDGEYEQYF
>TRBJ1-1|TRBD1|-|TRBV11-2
TGTGCCAGCAGCTTGGGAAACAGGGGAGGCACTGAAGCTTTCTTT
CASSLGNRGGTEAFF
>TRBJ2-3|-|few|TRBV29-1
TGCAGCGTTGTTGTAGATACGCAGTATTTT
CSVVVDTQYF
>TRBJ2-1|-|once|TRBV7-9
TGTGCCAGCAGCTTAGTTGGCGGTTACAATGAGCAGTTCTTC
CASSLVGGYNEQFF
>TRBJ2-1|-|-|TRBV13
TGTGCCAGCAGCATAGAATCCCAGGCGGATGAGCAGTTCTTC
CASSIESQADEQFF
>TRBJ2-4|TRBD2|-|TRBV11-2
TGTGCCAGCAGCTTAGTGGCGGGGGTCAACATTCAGTACTTC
CASSLVAGVNIQYF
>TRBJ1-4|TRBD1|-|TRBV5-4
TGTGCCAGCAGCAATACAGGGGATGATGAAAAACTGTTTTTT
CASSNTGDDEKLFF
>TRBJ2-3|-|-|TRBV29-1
TGCAGCGTTGAAGCCGAGGACGCAGATACGCAGTATTTT
CSVEAEDADTQYF
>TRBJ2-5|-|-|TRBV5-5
TGTGCCAGCAGCCGCGAGGGGGGACGTGAGACCCAGTACTTC
CASSREGGRETQYF
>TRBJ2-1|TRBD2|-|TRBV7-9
TGTGCCAGCAGCCTAGGAGCGGGGGGGCCACCGGAGCAGTTCTTC
CASSLGAGGPPEQFF
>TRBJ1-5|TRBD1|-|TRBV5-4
TGTGCCAGCAGCTCAAACCGGGACAGGGGGCGCAGGTATCAGCCCCAGCATTTT
CASSSNRDRGRRYQPQHF
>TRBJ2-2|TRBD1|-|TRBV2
TGTGCCAGCAACGGTGACAGGGCGAACACCGGGGAGCTGTTTTTT
CASNGDRANTGELFF
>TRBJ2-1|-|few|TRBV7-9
TGTGCCAGCAGCCTGGGACGGAGCAATGAGCAGTTCTTC
CASSLGRSNEQFF
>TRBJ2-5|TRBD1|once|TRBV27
TGTGCCAGCAGTTTAGGGGCAGGGGGCGATTGGGAGACCCAGTACTTC
CASSLGAGGDWETQYF
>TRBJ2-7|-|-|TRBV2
TGTGCCAGCAGTGACTTGGCGGGGGCCCAACCCTACGAGCAGTACTTC
CASSDLAGAQPYEQYF
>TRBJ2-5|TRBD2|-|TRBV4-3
TGCGCCAGCAGCCGAAGACCCGGACTAGCGGGGGGTACCGAGACCCAGTACTTC
CASSRRPGLAGGTETQYF
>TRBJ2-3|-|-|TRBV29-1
TGCAGCGTTGAATGGCCATTCCCGAAGGGGACAGATACGCAGTATTTT
CSVEWPFPKGTDTQYF
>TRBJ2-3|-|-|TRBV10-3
TGTGCCTCTCGGACCTCGGGACTTACAGATACGCAGTATTTT
CASRTSGLTDTQYF
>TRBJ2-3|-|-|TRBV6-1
TGTGCCAGCACCACTTGGGGATTCGGGAGAGATACGCAGTATTTT
CASTTWGFGRDTQYF
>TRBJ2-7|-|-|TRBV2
TGTGCCAGCAGCGTGACAGTATCCTACGAGCAGTACTTC
CASSVTVSYEQYF
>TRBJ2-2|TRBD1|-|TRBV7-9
TGTGCCAGCAGCCCCCAGGGGGCTCGGACCGGGGAGCTGTTTTTT
CASSPQGARTGELFF
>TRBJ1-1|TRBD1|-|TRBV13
TGTGCCAGCAGCTCGGACAGGGTGAAGACTGAAGCTTTCTTT
CASSSDRVKTEAFF
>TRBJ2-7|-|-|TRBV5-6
TGTGCCAGCGCTACAGGATCCTACGAGCAGTACTTC
CASATGSYEQYF
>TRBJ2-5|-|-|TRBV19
TGTGCCAGTAGCCCCCTGGAGGCAGAAGAAGAGACCCAGTACTTC
CASSPLEAEEETQYF
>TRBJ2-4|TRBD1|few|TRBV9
TGTGCCAGCAGCGTTGGGACAGGGGGGATCGAAAGCATTCAGTACTTC
CASSVGTGGIESIQYF
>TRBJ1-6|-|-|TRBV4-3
TGCGCCAGCAGCCAAGAAGGGGGAAGTAATTCACCCCTCCACTTT
CASSQEGGSNSPLHF
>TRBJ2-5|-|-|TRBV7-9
TGTGCCAGCAGCTTTGTACGGAGCCAAGAGACCCAGTACTTC
CASSFVRSQETQYF
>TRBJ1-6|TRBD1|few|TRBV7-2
TGTGCCAGCAGCTCCCGGTTAGGGGGACAGTATAATTCACCCCTCCACTTT
CASSSRLGGQYNSPLHF
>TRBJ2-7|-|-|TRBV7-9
TGTGCCAGCAGCTTCGGGACCGCCGAGCAGTACTTC
CASSFGTAEQYF
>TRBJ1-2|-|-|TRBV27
TGTGCCAGCAGTCACGGGGGGGGCTCCTATGGCTACACCTTC
CASSHGGGSYGYTF
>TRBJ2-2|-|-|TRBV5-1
TGCGCCAGCAGCTCCACAGGTCCGAACACCGGGGAGCTGTTTTTT
CASSSTGPNTGELFF
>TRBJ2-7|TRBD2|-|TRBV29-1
TGCAGCGTTGAAGATCGGGGGGGACAAGACTACGAGCAGTACTTC
CSVEDRGGQDYEQYF
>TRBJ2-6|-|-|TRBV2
TGTGCCAGCAGTGCGTCTGTTGGGGCCAACGTCCTGACTTTC
CASSASVGANVLTF
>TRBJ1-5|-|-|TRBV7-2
TGTGCCAGCAGCTTGCCTGCCGGGCACAGGGCGGGGCAGCCCCAGCATTTT
CASSLPAGHRAGQPQHF
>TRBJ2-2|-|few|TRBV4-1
TGCGCCAGCAGCCAAGATATCGGGCCTAACACCGGGGAGCTGTTTTTT
CASSQDIGPNTGELFF
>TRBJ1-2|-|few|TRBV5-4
TGTGCCAGCAGCTTCCCTGAGGGCTATGGCTACACCTTC
CASSFPEGYGYTF
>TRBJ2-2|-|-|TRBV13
TGTGCCAGCAGCCTAGGGGGGACCGGGGAGCTGTTTTTT
CASSLGGTGELFF
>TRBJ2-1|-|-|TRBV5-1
TGCGCCAGCAGCTTAGTGGGGGGACCCTACAATGAGCAGTTCTTC
CASSLVGGPYNEQFF
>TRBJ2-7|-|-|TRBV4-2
TGTGCCAGCAGCCAATCAGGGGCCTACGAGCAGTACTTC
CASSQSGAYEQYF
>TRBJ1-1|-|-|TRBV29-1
TGCAGCGTTGAGGGGGGCCCAATGAACACTGAAGCTTTCTTT
CSVEGGPMNTEAFF
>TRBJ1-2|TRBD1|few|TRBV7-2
TGTGCCAGCAGCAGACAGGGGGAGTACTATGGCTACACCTTC
CASSRQGEYYGYTF
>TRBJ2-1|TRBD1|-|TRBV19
TGTGCCAGTAGTATGAAGGGGGCAGGGGAGCAGTTCTTC
CASSMKGAGEQFF
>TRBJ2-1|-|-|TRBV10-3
TGTGCCATCAGCGGACGGGACCGCAAAAGGTACAATGAGCAGTTCTTC
CAISGRDRKRYNEQFF
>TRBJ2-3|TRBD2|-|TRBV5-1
TGCGCCAGCAGCACGGGACTAGCGAGCACAGATACGCAGTATTTT
CASSTGLASTDTQYF
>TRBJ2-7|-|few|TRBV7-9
TGTGCCAGCAGTCGCAGCGGGCCCCCCTACGAGCAGTACTTC
CASSRSGPPYEQYF
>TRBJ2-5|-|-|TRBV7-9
TGTGCCAGCAGCGCACACCGCAGGGTAGAGACCCAGTACTTC
CASSAHRRVETQYF
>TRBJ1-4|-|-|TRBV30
TGTGCCTGGACGACAGGTGCCCTTAATGAAAAACTGTTTTTT
CAWTTGALNEKLFF
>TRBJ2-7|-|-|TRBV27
TGTGCCAGCAGTTCGCCCTCCTACGAGCAGTACTTC
CASSSPSYEQYF
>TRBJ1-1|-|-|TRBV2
TGTGCCAGCAGCCCGCGGGCCACAGCGAACACTGAAGCTTTCTTT
CASSPRATANTEAFF
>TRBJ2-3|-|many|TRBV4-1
TGCGCCAGCAGCCCACCAGTGGGCACAGATACGCAGTATTTT
CASSPPVGTDTQYF
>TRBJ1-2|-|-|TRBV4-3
TGCGCCAGCAGCCAATGGGGGTCGGATGGCTACACCTTC
CASSQWGSDGYTF